Each of the 19 T cell receptor beta chains below was sequenced from the same sample in a study of blood T cell repertoires in COVID-19. Measured with immunoSEQ multiplex PCR; TCRdb has only the in-frame clones, and not every one. The repertoire consists of 200,000 to 300,000 clones, with around 80% occurring once and the leading ten covering more than 5.5%. Material: peripheral blood. These receptors were collected from a human donor in a cohort sampled during active COVID-19.

The chain uses TRBV10-3 and TRBJ1-1; unclear D gene. V was pared by 0 bases and J by 1 base, with 9 bases between. CDR1 ENHRY and CDR2 SYGVKD come from the germline V gene. There are 15 residues in the CDR3. The CDR3 loop reads CAISESGGRNTEAFF. CDR3 bases: TGTGCCATCAGTGAGTCGGGTGGGAGGAACACTGAAGCTTTCTTT.

V usage is TRBV6-5 and J usage is TRBJ2-7, with TRBD1 matching 8 bases. J was trimmed by 4 bases and V by 6 bases; bases with no gene match: 5. Germline-derived CDR1 and CDR2 are MNHEY and SVGAGI. This CDR3 is 13 amino acids long. The CDR3 DNA follows: TGTGCCAGCAGCGGACAGGGCATGTACGAGCAGTACTTC. This encodes CASSGQGMYEQYF.

The chain uses TRBV24-1 and TRBJ1-5; 7 bases are shared with TRBD1. The CDR3 runs to 15 residues. The V and J ends lost 4 bases and 5 bases, in that order; junction bases with no gene match: 7. Germline CDR1 reads KGHDR; CDR2 reads SFDVKD. DNA for the CDR3: TGTGCCACCAGTGACCGACAGGGTTGGGATCAGCCCCAGCATTTT. This sequence encodes CATSDRQGWDQPQHF.

The chain carries TRBV30 and TRBJ2-6; TRBD1 agrees at 7 bases. This CDR3 has 15 amino acids. Germline V gene sequence: CDR1 GTSNPN, CDR2 SVGIG (reference sequence). V trimming: 2 bases; J trimming: 0 bases; junction bases outside the gene matches: 1. CDR3 residues: CAWSRDSSGANVLTF. Written as DNA, the CDR3 is TGTGCCTGGAGTCGGGACAGCTCTGGGGCCAACGTCCTGACTTTC.

A remark on this clone: A read error may account for a junction end that differs from germline. The sample holds other DNA sequences that translate to the same CDR3. The chain recombines TRBV29-1 with TRBJ1-1; D unclear. Looked up from germline, CDR1 is SQVTM and CDR2 is ANQGSEA. The CDR3 consists of 13 residues. The CDR3 loop reads CSVEGQMNTEAFF. Written as DNA, the CDR3 is TGCAGCGTCGAAGGGCAGATGAACACTGAAGCTTTCTTT.

The chain employs TRBV7-9 and TRBJ2-7; 12 bases agree with TRBD1. The V segment lost 3 bases and the J segment 1 base; nucleotides outside the gene matches: 10. The CDR3 contains 18 residues. Germline V gene sequence: CDR1 SEHNR, CDR2 FQNEAQ (reference sequence). CDR3 loop: CASSFAGTGGPVSYEQYF. The CDR3 region has the DNA TGTGCCAGCAGCTTTGCCGGGACAGGGGGCCCCGTATCCTACGAGCAGTACTTC.

The chain is built from TRBV27 and TRBJ1-3, with D possibly matching TRBD1 (5 bases). The CDR3 is 15 amino acids. Looked up from germline, CDR1 is MNHEY and CDR2 is SMNVEV (reference sequence). Trimming left V 8 bases short and J 2 bases short, with 16 bases between. In DNA form, the CDR3 reads TGTGCCAGCGGGAACTACAGGTCTGCTGGAAACACCATATATTTT. Its translation is CASGNYRSAGNTIYF.

Turning to this clone: Compared with germline, one end of the junction differs, possibly owing to a read error. The chain uses TRBV7-7 and TRBJ2-5; TRBD1 agrees at 8 bases. Per germline, CDR1 SSHAT and CDR2 FNYEAQ (reference sequence). The CDR3 is made up of 15 amino acids. The CDR3, as DNA: TGTGCTAGCAGCTTAGATGGACAGGGCCCAGAGACCCAGTACTTC. Translation: CASSLDGQGPETQYF.

The CDR3 nucleotides are TGTGCCAGCACCCGTCCGGCGGGGGCGGCCTCCTACGAGCAGTACTTC. Protein: CASTRPAGAASYEQYF. The J gene is TRBJ2-7, the V gene TRBV5-6; TRBD2 is a possible D gene (7 bases). Trimming shortened V by 6 bases and J by 0 bases, and 19 bases separated the two germline ends. The CDR3 runs to 16 residues. CDR1 SGHDT and CDR2 YYEEEE come from the germline V gene. Combining the CDR3 with reference TRBV5-6 and TRBJ2-7 gives the whole variable domain DAGVTQSPTHLIKTRGQQVTLRCSPKSGHDTVSWYQQALGQGPQFIFQYYEEEERQRGNFPDRFSGHQFPNYSSELNVNALLLGDSALYLCASTRPAGAASYEQYFGPGTRLTVT.

The rearrangement links TRBV5-1 to TRBJ1-2, with TRBD1 matching 7 bases. Per germline, CDR1 SGHRS and CDR2 YFSETQ. The V gene end was trimmed by 4 bases and the J gene end by 4 bases; junction bases not matched to a gene: 7. This CDR3 has 14 amino acids. Here the CDR3 reads CASSKTGDVYGYTF. The CDR3 DNA follows: TGCGCCAGCAGCAAAACAGGGGACGTCTATGGCTACACCTTC.

This clone was counted only a few times. CDR3 sequence reads: CASRRPGISSTDTQYF. The CDR3 bases are TGTGCCAGCAGACGACCGGGAATCTCTAGCACAGATACGCAGTATTTT. The chain links TRBV7-9 to TRBJ2-3, with D perhaps TRBD2 (5 bases). Germline CDR1 is SEHNR and CDR2 is FQNEAQ (reference sequence). Between the trimmed V and J ends, which lost 6 bases and 0 bases, there was a span of 16 bases. The CDR3 is 16 residues long.

This clone has only one observation. The V gene is TRBV20-1, the J gene TRBJ2-1, with 11 bases that match TRBD2. This CDR3 spans 14 amino acids. Trimming took 3 bases from V and 8 from J; bases not matched to a gene: 6. From germline, CDR1 is DFQATT and CDR2 SNEGSKA (reference sequence). CDR3 in amino acids: CSASHSGGAYEQFF. CDR3 DNA sequence: TGCAGTGCTAGTCATAGCGGGGGGGCATATGAGCAGTTCTTC.

This chain uses TRBV28 with TRBJ2-7; 7 positions match TRBD2. Trimming took 4 bases from V and 3 from J; bases not matched to a gene: 12. Germline CDR1 MDHEN, CDR2 SYDVKM. This CDR3 comprises 16 residues. The CDR3 loop is CASSSQSSGNYYEQYF. Written as DNA, the CDR3 is TGTGCCAGCAGTTCTCAATCTAGCGGTAACTACTACGAGCAGTACTTC. Drawing the rest from reference TRBV28 and TRBJ2-7, the complete variable domain is DVKVTQSSRYLVKRTGEKVFLECVQDMDHENMFWYRQDPGLGLRLIYFSYDVKMKEKGDIPEGYSVSREKKERFSLILESASTNQTSMYLCASSSQSSGNYYEQYFGPGTRLTVT.

V and J are TRBV6-5 and TRBJ1-3; a weak D match, TRBD1 (5 bases). The germline gives CDR1 MNHEY, CDR2 SVGAGI. The CDR3 has 13 amino acids. Trimming took 7 bases from V and 2 from J, leaving 9 bases between them. Here the CDR3 DNA reads TGTGCCAGCACCAGGACACCTGGAAACACCATATATTTT. It translates to CASTRTPGNTIYF.

This clone was counted a few times. The V and J genes are TRBV5-1 and TRBJ1-1; the D is unclear. Trimming cost V 0 bases and J 1 base, with 4 bases left between them. CDR1 SGHRS and CDR2 YFSETQ come from the germline V gene. The CDR3 is 13 residues long. This chain's CDR3 is CASSLDWNTEAFF. In DNA form, the CDR3 reads TGCGCCAGCAGCTTGGACTGGAACACTGAAGCTTTCTTT.

CDR3 in DNA: TGTGCCAGCAGCCCGACAGGGGCCAACACTGAAGCTTTCTTT. Protein sequence: CASSPTGANTEAFF. This chain uses TRBV7-2 with TRBJ1-1, with 8 bases that match TRBD1. The CDR3 runs to 14 residues. The germline CDR1 and CDR2 sequences are SGHTA and FQGNSA. V lost 5 bases, J lost 2 bases, and 4 bases stayed unmatched.

V gene TRBV10-2 combines with J gene TRBJ2-1; 7 bases match TRBD2. Germline loops: CDR1 WSHSY, CDR2 SAAADI. The V gene end was trimmed by 0 bases and the J gene end by 8 bases; junction bases not matched to a gene: 4. This CDR3 region has 14 residues. The CDR3 region is CASSESWEGHEQFF. The CDR3 DNA sequence: TGCGCCAGCAGTGAGTCTTGGGAGGGCCATGAGCAGTTCTTC.

V is TRBV29-1 and J is TRBJ2-7; TRBD2 matches at 8 bases. The V segment lost 2 bases and the J segment 3 bases; nucleotides outside the gene matches: 9. Germline lookup yields CDR1 SQVTM and CDR2 ANQGSEA. The CDR3 length is 15 residues. Written as DNA, the CDR3 is TGCAGCGTTGAAAAAGTAGCTAGCGGGCGCTACGAGCAGTACTTC. Translation: CSVEKVASGRYEQYF.

This clone appeared a few times. CDR3 in DNA: TGCAGTGCTAGTCCCGGGGATGAGCAGTTCTTC. This translates into CSASPGDEQFF. V usage is TRBV20-1 and J usage is TRBJ2-1, with TRBD2 as a possible D gene (5 bases). Trimming removed 3 bases from V and 8 bases from J, with 8 bases in between. The CDR3 is 11 amino acids. Germline V gene data show CDR1 as DFQATT and CDR2 as SNEGSKA (reference sequence).